This TCR beta chain was identified in a study of blood T cell repertoires in COVID-19. Clones were sequenced by immunoSEQ multiplex PCR, and TCRdb holds only the in-frame ones, with some missing. The profile shows 35,000 to 40,000 clones, about 76% of them singletons. This clone was recorded once. V was clipped by 2 bases and J by 6 bases, with 22 bases between them. Germline V gives CDR1 SQVTM, CDR2 ANQGSEA. The CDR3 runs to 16 residues. This TCR was sampled from a man between 65 and 85 years old with COVID-19, enrolled during active disease. Sequencing was carried out using peripheral blood. The chain joins TRBV29-1 to TRBJ1-1; D might be TRBD1 (6 bases). This chain's CDR3 is CSVEPWDIQTGPEAFF. CDR3 bases: TGCAGCGTTGAACCCTGGGACATCCAAACCGGACCTGAAGCTTTCTTT.